This record concerns one T cell receptor beta chain sequence. Antigen unknown. Sequenced by immunoSEQ multiplex PCR; TCRdb stores in-frame clones only, minus some. The sample contains fewer than 2.5 million clones, 80% to 95% of which appear only once. This specimen comes from a study of shared clonotypes between healthy human individuals. Points from the study as a whole: Rarefaction demonstrated incomplete sorted-subset sequencing despite large depth.

V lost 3 bases and J 0 bases, leaving 10 bases between the germline ends. CDR1 is SGDLS, CDR2 YYNGEE, per germline. The CDR3 spans 14 residues. This chain links TRBV9 with TRBJ2-7, with D tentatively TRBD1 (5 bases). What was sequenced was naive CD4+ T cells from PBMCs. The subset here: CD45RA+ positively selected. The clonotype was recovered from a man in his late teens or twenties in good health. Some clones in this sample may be carry-over from other donors' samples. The CDR3 is CASSGRVSSYEQYF. The CDR3 DNA is TGTGCCAGCAGCGGCAGGGTCAGCTCCTACGAGCAGTACTTC.